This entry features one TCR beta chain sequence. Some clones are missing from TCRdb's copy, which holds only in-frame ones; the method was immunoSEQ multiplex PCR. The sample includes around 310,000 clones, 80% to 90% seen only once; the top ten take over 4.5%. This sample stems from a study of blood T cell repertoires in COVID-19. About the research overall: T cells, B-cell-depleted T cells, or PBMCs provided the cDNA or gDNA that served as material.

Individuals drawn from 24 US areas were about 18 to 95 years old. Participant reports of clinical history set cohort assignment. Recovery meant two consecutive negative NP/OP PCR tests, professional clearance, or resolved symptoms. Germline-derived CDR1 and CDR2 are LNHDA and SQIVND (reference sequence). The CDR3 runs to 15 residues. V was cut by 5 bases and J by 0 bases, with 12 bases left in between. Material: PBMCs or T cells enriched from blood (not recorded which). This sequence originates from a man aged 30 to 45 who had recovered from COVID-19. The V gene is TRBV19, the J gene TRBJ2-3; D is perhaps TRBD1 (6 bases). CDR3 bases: TGTGCCAGTAGTGCGACAGGTATAAGCACAGATACGCAGTATTTT. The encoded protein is CASSATGISTDTQYF.